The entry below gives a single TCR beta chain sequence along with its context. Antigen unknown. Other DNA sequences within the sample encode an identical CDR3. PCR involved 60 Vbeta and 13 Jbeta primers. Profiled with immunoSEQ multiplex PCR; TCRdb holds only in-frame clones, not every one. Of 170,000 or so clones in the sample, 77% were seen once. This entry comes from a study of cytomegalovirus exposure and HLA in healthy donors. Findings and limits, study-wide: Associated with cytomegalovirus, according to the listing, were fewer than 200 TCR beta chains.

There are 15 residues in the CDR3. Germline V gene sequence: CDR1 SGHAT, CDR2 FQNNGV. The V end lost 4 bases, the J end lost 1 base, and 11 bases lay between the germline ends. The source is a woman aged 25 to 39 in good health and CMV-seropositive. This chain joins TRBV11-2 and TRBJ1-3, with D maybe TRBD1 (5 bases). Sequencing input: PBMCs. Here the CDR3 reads CASSSQGGSGNTIYF. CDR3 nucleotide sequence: TGTGCCAGCAGCTCCCAGGGTGGATCTGGAAACACCATATATTTT.